A selection of T cell receptor beta chains follows, all from one sample in a study of control samples from healthy donors and cancer patients. Only in-frame clones appear in the TCRdb table, and some are missing; sequencing was by immunoSEQ multiplex PCR. The sample consists of over 100,000 clones, approximately 92% of them appearing once. Sequencing input: blood. Receptors originate from a woman aged 45 to 65 in good health. The CDR3 runs from the conserved cysteine through the conserved F or W. The order of the fields is CDR3 length, V gene, J gene, CDR3 protein.

14	TRBV5-1	TRBJ1-5	CASSLGTSSQPQHF
16	TRBV3-1/TRBV3-2	TRBJ2-3	CASSQEGHPRMDTQYF
12	TRBV5-6	TRBJ2-7	CASSPGQYEQYF
12	TRBV30	TRBJ2-7	CACRDTSYEQYF
15	TRBV5-1	TRBJ1-4	CASSLVQGGGEKLFF
12	TRBV3-1/TRBV3-2	TRBJ2-7	CASSQANNEQYF
15	TRBV7-7	TRBJ2-1	CASSPRDSLYNEQFF
14	TRBV12-5	TRBJ2-1	CASGFPSVVGEQFF
13	TRBV19	TRBJ2-1	CASSIVIDNNQFF
13	TRBV6-5	TRBJ1-3	CASSQNRGNTIYF
14	TRBV6-5	TRBJ1-6	CAGSRGGVDSPLHF
15	TRBV15	TRBJ1-4	CATSQSQGLNEKLFF
15	TRBV28	TRBJ2-7	CASSLSGTGAYEQYF
16	TRBV7-9	TRBJ2-1	CASSSVRKRAYNEQFF
17	TRBV7-5	TRBJ2-1	CARSLAGREGSYNEQFF
16	TRBV6-4	TRBJ2-1	CASSDLPGARGNEQFF
16	TRBV4-1	TRBJ1-6	CASSQSPTVSNSPLHF
14	TRBV10-2	TRBJ1-3	CASSERQGQNTIYF
19	TRBV11-2	TRBJ2-1	CASSLDSSGGLSSYNEQFF
14	TRBV13	TRBJ1-2	CASTLGQGNYGYTF
15	TRBV16	TRBJ1-2	CASSQSGQDIYGYTF
14	TRBV14	TRBJ1-1	CASSLTQSKTEAFF
14	TRBV20-1	TRBJ1-1	CSASKTGFNTEAFF
15	TRBV5-1	TRBJ1-3	CASSWAAGPGNTIYF
15	TRBV11-3	TRBJ2-1	CASSSSGGVYNEQFF
13	TRBV10-2	TRBJ1-3	CASSELPGNTIYF
12	TRBV7-8	TRBJ1-5	CASGLGDQPQHF
13	TRBV12-3/TRBV12-4	TRBJ2-7	CASSLRGLGEQYF
16	TRBV6-6	TRBJ1-2	CASSSTSGTSNYGYTF
13	TRBV6-5	TRBJ1-2	CASSYSGGYGYTF
15	TRBV5-8	TRBJ2-2	CASSFWGRNTGELFF
17	TRBV3-1/TRBV3-2	TRBJ2-4	CASSLITGGLGKNIQYF
15	TRBV6-5	TRBJ2-3	CASSYSSPTVDTQYF
14	TRBV15	TRBJ1-5	CATSGSRSNEPQHF
14	TRBV27	TRBJ1-6	CASRTGGNNSPLHF
15	TRBV9	TRBJ1-2	CASSGWDTNLNGYTF
13	TRBV12-3/TRBV12-4	TRBJ2-7	CASSYEADYEQYF
16	TRBV18	TRBJ1-2	CASSPPRTTGGNGYTF
15	TRBV24-1	TRBJ1-4	CATSDGAGGNEKLFF
14	TRBV6-1	TRBJ1-2	CASSEAGTGGGYTF
15	TRBV6-1	TRBJ2-4	CASSEAGGSGNIQYF
14	TRBV20-1	TRBJ1-5	CSASPAEGNQPQHF
12	TRBV29-1	TRBJ2-5	CSVGRYQETQYF
15	TRBV30	TRBJ1-2	CAWSLGGTGGHGYTF
15	TRBV28	TRBJ1-2	CASSLSPTEAYGYTF
16	TRBV5-1	TRBJ1-4	CASSLAGTTTNEKLFF
14	TRBV14	TRBJ2-3	CASSFRQGTDTQYF
16	TRBV7-8	TRBJ2-1	CASNLRGRNSYNEQFF
11	TRBV10-3	TRBJ1-1	CATAAGSEAFF
16	TRBV18	TRBJ2-3	CASSPENFQISDTQYF
12	TRBV18	TRBJ2-1	CASSPTTTEQFF
14	TRBV5-5	TRBJ2-7	CASSLDGTSYEQYF
16	TRBV25-1	TRBJ1-3	CASRKPGDHPDNTIYF
13	TRBV4-1	TRBJ2-5	CASSQGGLETQYF
13	TRBV27	TRBJ1-1	CASSLGGKAEAFF
15	TRBV2	TRBJ1-5	CASRQGGRSNQPQHF
12	TRBV12-3/TRBV12-4	TRBJ2-7	CASSLTGIEQYF